The clone carrying this T cell receptor (beta chain) occurred once. Generated by immunoSEQ multiplex PCR, the TCRdb table keeps only in-frame clones and is missing some. Of some 150,000 clones in the sample, 93% were seen once. This entry is derived from a study of control samples from healthy donors and cancer patients. Input material: blood. The origin of this receptor is a man aged 50 to 59 in good health.

This CDR3 reads CASSVGGGEYQPQHF. The CDR3 region has the DNA TGTGCCAGCAGCGTAGGAGGGGGCGAGTATCAGCCCCAGCATTTT. V is TRBV9 and J is TRBJ1-5; TRBD1 matches at 7 bases. CDR3 length: 15 amino acids. The trim removed 0 bases at V and 5 bases at J, leaving 5 bases unmatched. CDR1 SGDLS and CDR2 YYNGEE come from the germline V gene.